The 26 T cell receptor beta chains in this list originate from one sample, sequenced in a study of T cells in localized non-small cell lung cancer. Some clones are missing from TCRdb's copy, which holds only in-frame ones; the method was immunoSEQ multiplex PCR. The sample lists 45,000 or so clones, 86% occurring once. This specimen consisted of PBMCs, obtained before any cancer treatment. These receptors were obtained from a man aged 40 to 69 with stage II lung adenocarcinoma.

This clone turned up a few times. This chain uses TRBV29-1 with TRBJ2-2; D unresolved. The CDR3 sequence is 14 residues long. The germline V and J ends were trimmed by 4 bases and 0 bases, with 9 bases remaining between them. Germline CDR1 is SQVTM and CDR2 is ANQGSEA. Here the CDR3 reads CSVVVIANTGELFF. CDR3 coding DNA: TGCAGCGTTGTGGTGATAGCGAACACCGGGGAGCTGTTTTTT.

The CDR3: CASSPQAGGTEAFF. CDR3 in DNA: TGTGCCAGCAGCCCGCAGGCGGGGGGCACTGAAGCTTTCTTT. This sequence joins TRBV7-6 and TRBJ1-1, with D possibly TRBD1 on 5 matching bases. The CDR3 has 14 residues. CDR1 and CDR2 from the germline V gene are SGHVS and FNYEAQ. V lost 5 bases and J 4 bases, leaving 14 bases between the germline ends.

In nucleotides, the CDR3 is TGTGCCAGCTCACCACCGGACAGCTCTGGAAACACCATATATTTT. Its protein is CASSPPDSSGNTIYF. The chain recombines TRBV18 with TRBJ1-3, with D possibly matching TRBD1 (6 bases). V lost 0 bases and J 0 bases, leaving 6 bases between the germline ends. Germline assignment: CDR1 KGHSH and CDR2 LQKENI. This CDR3 spans 15 amino acids.

The chain employs TRBV9 and TRBJ2-5, with 7 bases identical to TRBD1. The V gene's germline CDR1 is SGDLS and CDR2 YYNGEE. The CDR3 covers 15 residues. J gave up 1 base and V 0 bases, and 3 bases lay outside the gene matches. CDR3 sequence: CASSVGDSSQETQYF. Written as DNA, the CDR3 is TGTGCCAGCAGCGTAGGGGACAGTTCCCAAGAGACCCAGTACTTC.

The gene calls are TRBV7-6 and TRBJ1-1, with unresolved D. The V and J ends lost 2 bases and 1 base respectively, with 5 bases between them. This CDR3 is 13 amino acids long. Germline V gene lookup returns CDR1 SGHVS and CDR2 FNYEAQ. In DNA, the CDR3 is TGTGCCAGCAGCTTATCCCAGAACACTGAAGCTTTCTTT. It specifies CASSLSQNTEAFF.

V usage is TRBV5-4 and J usage is TRBJ2-1, with 11 bases aligning to TRBD1. Looked up from germline, CDR1 is SGHNT and CDR2 is YYREEE (reference sequence). This CDR3 is built from 15 residues. V lost 2 bases to trimming and J lost 3 bases; unmatched junction nucleotides: 1. For the CDR3, the DNA is TGTGCCAGCAGCTTAGGGACAGGGGGCTACAATGAGCAGTTCTTC. Its protein is CASSLGTGGYNEQFF.

The genes are TRBV6-5 and TRBJ1-2; 8 bases match TRBD1. The V gene's germline CDR1 is MNHEY and CDR2 SVGAGI. The CDR3 is 14 amino acids. With 4 bases clipped from V and 6 bases from J, the junction kept 7 bases outside the gene matches. The CDR3 DNA sequence: TGTGCCAGCAGTTTACTACAGGGGGAGGATGGCTACACCTTC. Encoded protein: CASSLLQGEDGYTF.

The V call is TRBV18, the J call TRBJ1-2; no clear D gene. The CDR3 runs 15 residues. V was clipped by 0 bases and J by 1 base, with 9 bases between them. Germline assignment: CDR1 KGHSH and CDR2 LQKENI. CDR3 bases: TGTGCCAGCTCACCACCCACAGAGAATAACTATGGCTACACCTTC. Translation: CASSPPTENNYGYTF.

This clone has a handful of counts. J is TRBJ2-3 and V is TRBV4-1, with 10 bases identical to TRBD2. The CDR3 runs 16 residues. The V and J ends lost 5 bases and 3 bases, in that order; junction bases with no gene match: 8. The germline gives CDR1 MGHRA, CDR2 YSYEKL. Here the CDR3 reads CASSSRGSGGTDTQYF. The DNA for the CDR3 is TGCGCCAGCAGCTCCAGAGGTAGCGGGGGGACAGATACGCAGTATTTT.

V and J are TRBV6-1 and TRBJ2-6; D gene ambiguous. This CDR3 has 14 residues. Germline assignment: CDR1 MNHNS and CDR2 SASEGT. The ends were cut back, 8 bases at V and 2 bases at J, with 10 bases in the middle. In DNA form, the CDR3 reads TGTGCCAGCGGGGAAAGGGCTGGGGCCAACGTCCTGACTTTC. It translates to CASGERAGANVLTF.

The chain joins TRBV27 to TRBJ1-1; D is perhaps TRBD1 (6 bases). The V gene lost 5 bases and the J gene lost 5 bases, with 12 bases spanning the gap. The CDR3 loop spans 13 amino acids. CDR1 is MNHEY, CDR2 SMNVEV, per germline (reference sequence). CDR3 amino acids: CASSLAQGTEAFF. The CDR3 coding sequence is TGTGCCAGCAGTCTTGCCCAGGGGACTGAAGCTTTCTTT.

The genes are TRBV7-8 and TRBJ2-3; D possibly corresponds to TRBD2 (6 bases). V was clipped by 0 bases and J by 1 base, with 8 bases between them. Germline assignment: CDR1 SGHVS and CDR2 FQNEAQ. This CDR3 region has 15 residues. Here the CDR3 reads CASSLAEGGTDTQYF. As DNA, the CDR3 is TGTGCCAGCAGCTTAGCGGAGGGAGGCACAGATACGCAGTATTTT.

The V gene is TRBV19, the J gene TRBJ1-5, with D possibly being TRBD1 (5 bases). This CDR3 region has 15 residues. Deletions cut 9 bases from V and 0 bases from J, with 15 bases between. CDR1 and CDR2 (germline): LNHDA, SQIVND (reference sequence). CDR3: CASGLGVGSNQPQHF. CDR3 DNA sequence: TGTGCCAGCGGACTGGGGGTCGGTAGCAATCAGCCCCAGCATTTT.

The genes are TRBV13 and TRBJ2-7, with TRBD1 identical over 11 bases. This CDR3 has 14 residues. Germline V gives CDR1 PRHDT, CDR2 FYEKMQ (reference sequence). V was pared by 4 bases and J by 5 bases, with 4 bases of the junction left unmatched. The CDR3 here is CASSSGTGGHEQYV. Written as DNA, the CDR3 is TGTGCCAGCAGCTCCGGGACAGGGGGGCACGAGCAGTACGTC.

This rearrangement joins TRBV21-1 to TRBJ2-3; TRBD2 reflects the table's D call only, with no check against the DNA. TRBV21-1 is an annotated pseudogene. The CDR3 contains 12 residues. The CDR3 region has the DNA TGTGCCAGCAGCAAAGAACCCCCTTCGGTTTATTTT. As protein: CASSKEPPSVYF.

The chain's CDR3 is CSASFGDYGYTF. In DNA, the CDR3 is TGCAGCGCCTCCTTTGGGGACTATGGCTACACCTTC. The V gene is TRBV29-1, the J gene TRBJ1-2; D is undetermined. The CDR3 is 12 amino acids. Per germline, CDR1 SQVTM and CDR2 ANQGSEA. With 7 bases removed from V and 3 bases from J, the gap between germline ends came to 12 bases.

The rearrangement joins TRBV13 to TRBJ2-1; the D gene is possibly TRBD2 (6 bases). Germline loops: CDR1 PRHDT, CDR2 FYEKMQ (reference sequence). The CDR3 is 14 residues long. Trimming pared 3 bases from V and 7 bases from J, leaving 13 bases between. Written as DNA, the CDR3 is TGTGCCAGCAGCTTGGGGCTAGCGAGGAATGAGCAGTTCTTC. Its protein is CASSLGLARNEQFF.

This clone was detected once. The chain has TRBV6-1 and TRBJ2-5, with a possible D match to TRBD1 (5 bases). From germline, CDR1 is MNHNS and CDR2 SASEGT. The V and J ends lost 4 bases and 2 bases respectively, with 11 bases between them. This CDR3 has 14 amino acids. The CDR3 sequence is CASSGRVRQETQYF. The CDR3 DNA sequence: TGTGCCAGCAGTGGCAGGGTTCGACAAGAGACCCAGTACTTC.

This clone was recorded only once. The V gene is TRBV5-6, the J gene TRBJ2-5; the D is unclear. The CDR3 consists of 14 residues. V lost 2 bases, J lost 5 bases, and 13 bases lay in between. Germline V lookup: CDR1 SGHDT, CDR2 YYEEEE. The CDR3 DNA reads TGTGCCAGCAGCTTTCCCCTAACAAGGGAGACCCAGTACTTC. Its protein is CASSFPLTRETQYF.

The chain has TRBV6-1 and TRBJ1-1; D ambiguous. CDR1 is MNHNS, CDR2 SASEGT, per germline. V was cut by 4 bases and J by 3 bases, with 9 bases left in between. This CDR3 spans 13 amino acids. CDR3 bases: TGTGCCAGCAGTGCCGCCTGGGACACTGAAGCTTTCTTT. Its translation is CASSAAWDTEAFF.

The chain carries TRBV4-1 and TRBJ1-2; D is undetermined. This CDR3 has 15 amino acids. V lost 5 bases and J 6 bases, leaving 19 bases between the germline ends. CDR1 is MGHRA and CDR2 is YSYEKL in the germline V gene. CDR3 DNA sequence: TGCGCCAGCAGCGGGCACGGGCAAACTCTGGATGGCTACACCTTC. Translated: CASSGHGQTLDGYTF.

The count of this clone is one. As DNA, the CDR3 is TGTGCCAGCAGTGGGAGCGTACGGTCACTAAGCACAGATACGCAGTATTTT. This sequence encodes CASSGSVRSLSTDTQYF. The chain is built from TRBV2 and TRBJ2-3; D not certain. The germline V gene has CDR1 SNHLY and CDR2 FYNNEI. The length of the CDR3 is 17 residues. Trimming took off 4 bases at V and 0 bases at J, with 17 bases between the two ends.

The rearrangement uses TRBV19 and TRBJ2-1, with D perhaps being TRBD1 or TRBD2 (6 bases each). V shed 7 bases and J shed 3 bases, with 16 bases lying between them. This CDR3 has 15 amino acids. CDR1 is LNHDA and CDR2 is SQIVND in the germline V gene (reference sequence). The CDR3 loop reads CASTDGGKDYNEQFF. As DNA, the CDR3 is TGTGCCAGTACCGACGGGGGCAAGGACTACAATGAGCAGTTCTTC.

The chain recombines TRBV7-8 with TRBJ2-1; D uncertain. CDR3 length: 11 residues. From germline, CDR1 is SGHVS and CDR2 FQNEAQ. The ends were cut back, 5 bases at V and 12 bases at J, with 11 bases in the middle. CDR3 in DNA: TGTGCCAGCAGCCCTGCCCGTGGGCAGTTCTTC. This translates into CASSPARGQFF.

V and J are TRBV5-1 and TRBJ1-1, with 8 bases aligning to TRBD1. CDR1 and CDR2 (germline): SGHRS, YFSETQ. Losses at the gene ends were 5 bases for V and 3 bases for J; bases not matched to a gene: 6. The CDR3 runs 14 residues. CDR3 sequence (DNA): TGCGCCAGCAGAGGACAGGGCGGGGACACTGAAGCTTTCTTT. Translated: CASRGQGGDTEAFF.

The V and J genes are TRBV9 and TRBJ1-1; D is uncertain. The V and J ends lost 0 bases and 4 bases respectively, with 10 bases between them. CDR1 and CDR2 (germline): SGDLS, YYNGEE. The CDR3 is 14 residues long. Written as DNA, the CDR3 is TGTGCCAGCAGCGTAGCTAACACCCCCACTGAAGCTTTCTTT. Protein sequence: CASSVANTPTEAFF.